The entry that follows covers one T cell receptor (beta chain) sequence. The data were taken from a study of CD8 T cells in Susac syndrome. Reverse transcription of 0.5 to 1 ug RNA was performed with random hexamers. Via MiXCR, TCRdb re-called the immunoSEQ multiplex PCR reads, giving one row per CDR3 protein. Of approximately 190,000 distinct CDR3 sequences in the sample, around 95% are singletons; the top ten hold approximately 0.098%. The germline V and J ends were trimmed by 2 bases and 5 bases, with 13 bases remaining between them. CDR1 is SGHTA and CDR2 is FQGTGA in the germline V gene. The CDR3 length is 15 residues. In blood CD8+ and CD4+ T cells, TCR beta underwent sequencing. Both CD4+ and CD8+ T cells were negatively isolated, and TEMRA cells underwent FACS enrichment.

The sequenced material came from CD4+ T cells from PBMCs. The receptor was derived from a human donor with Susac syndrome. This chain links TRBV7-3 with TRBJ2-1, with D possibly called TRBD1 or TRBD2 (5 bases each). CDR3 protein: CASSLEGLGDNEQFF. In nucleotides, the CDR3 is TGTGCCAGCAGCTTAGAGGGGCTGGGCGACAATGAGCAGTTCTTC.